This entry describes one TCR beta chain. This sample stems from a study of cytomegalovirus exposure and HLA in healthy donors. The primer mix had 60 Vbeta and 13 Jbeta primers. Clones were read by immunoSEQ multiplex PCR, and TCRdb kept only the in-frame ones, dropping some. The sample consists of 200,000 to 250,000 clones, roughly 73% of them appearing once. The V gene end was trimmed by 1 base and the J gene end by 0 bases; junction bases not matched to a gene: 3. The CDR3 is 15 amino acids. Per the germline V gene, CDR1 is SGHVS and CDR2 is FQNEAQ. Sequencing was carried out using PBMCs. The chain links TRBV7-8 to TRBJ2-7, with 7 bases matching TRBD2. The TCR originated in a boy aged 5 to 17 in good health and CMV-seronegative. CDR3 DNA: TGTGCCAGCAGCTTAGAGCGGGGCAGCTCCTACGAGCAGTACTTC. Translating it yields CASSLERGSSYEQYF. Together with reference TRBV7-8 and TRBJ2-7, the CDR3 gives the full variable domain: GAGVSQSPRYKVAKRGQDVALRCDPISGHVSLFWYQQALGQGPEFLTYFQNEAQLDKSGLPSDRFFAERPEGSVSTLKIQRTQQEDSAVYLCASSLERGSSYEQYFGPGTRLTVT.